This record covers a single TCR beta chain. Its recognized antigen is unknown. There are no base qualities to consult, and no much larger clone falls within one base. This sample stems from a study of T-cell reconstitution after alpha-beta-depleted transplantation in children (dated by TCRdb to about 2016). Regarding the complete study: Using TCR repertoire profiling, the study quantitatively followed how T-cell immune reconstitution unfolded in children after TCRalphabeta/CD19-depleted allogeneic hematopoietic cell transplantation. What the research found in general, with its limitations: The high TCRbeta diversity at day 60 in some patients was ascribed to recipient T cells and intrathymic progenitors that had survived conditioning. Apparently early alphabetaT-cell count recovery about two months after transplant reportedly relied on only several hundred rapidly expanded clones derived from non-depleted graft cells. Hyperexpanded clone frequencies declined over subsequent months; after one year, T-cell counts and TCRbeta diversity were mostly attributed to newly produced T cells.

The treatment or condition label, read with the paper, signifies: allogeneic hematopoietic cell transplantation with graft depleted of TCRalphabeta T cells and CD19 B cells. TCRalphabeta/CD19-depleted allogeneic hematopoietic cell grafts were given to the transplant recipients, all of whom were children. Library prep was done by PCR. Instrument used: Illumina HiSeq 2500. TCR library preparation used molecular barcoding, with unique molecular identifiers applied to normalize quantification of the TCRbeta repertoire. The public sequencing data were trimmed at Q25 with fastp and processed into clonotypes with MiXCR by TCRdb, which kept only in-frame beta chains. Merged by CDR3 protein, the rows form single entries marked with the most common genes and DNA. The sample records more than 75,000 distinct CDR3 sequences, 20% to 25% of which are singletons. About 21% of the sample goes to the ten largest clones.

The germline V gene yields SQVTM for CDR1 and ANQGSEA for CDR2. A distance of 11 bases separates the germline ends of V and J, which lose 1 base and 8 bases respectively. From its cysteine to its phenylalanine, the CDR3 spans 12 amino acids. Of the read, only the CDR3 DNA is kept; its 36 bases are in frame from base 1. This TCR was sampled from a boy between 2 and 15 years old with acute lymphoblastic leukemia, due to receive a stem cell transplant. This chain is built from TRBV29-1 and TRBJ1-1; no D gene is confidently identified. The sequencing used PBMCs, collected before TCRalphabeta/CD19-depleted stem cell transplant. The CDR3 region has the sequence CSVEARLVEAFF. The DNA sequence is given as TGCAGCGTTGAAGCCCGCCTCGTGGAAGCTTTCTTT.